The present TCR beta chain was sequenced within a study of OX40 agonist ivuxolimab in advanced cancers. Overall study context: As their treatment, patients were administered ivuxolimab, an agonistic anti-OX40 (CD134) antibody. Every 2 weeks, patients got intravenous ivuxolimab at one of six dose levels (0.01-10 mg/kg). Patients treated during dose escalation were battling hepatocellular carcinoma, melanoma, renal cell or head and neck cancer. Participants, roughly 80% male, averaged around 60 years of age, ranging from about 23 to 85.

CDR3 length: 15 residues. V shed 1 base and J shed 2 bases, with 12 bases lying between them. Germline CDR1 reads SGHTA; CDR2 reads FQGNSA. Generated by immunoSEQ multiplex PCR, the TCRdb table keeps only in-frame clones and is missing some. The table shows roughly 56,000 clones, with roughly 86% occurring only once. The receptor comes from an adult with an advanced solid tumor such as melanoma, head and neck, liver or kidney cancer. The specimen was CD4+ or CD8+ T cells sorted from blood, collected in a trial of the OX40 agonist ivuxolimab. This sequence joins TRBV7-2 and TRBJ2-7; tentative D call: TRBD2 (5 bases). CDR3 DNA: TGTGCCAGCAGCTTAGATCGGACTCCCACCTACGAGCAGTACTTC. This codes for CASSLDRTPTYEQYF. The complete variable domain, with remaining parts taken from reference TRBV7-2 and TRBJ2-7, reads GAGVSQSPSNKVTEKGKDVELRCDPISGHTALYWYRQSLGQGLEFLIYFQGNSAPDKSGLPSDRFSAERTGGSVSTLTIQRTQQEDSAVYLCASSLDRTPTYEQYFGPGTRLTVT.